The 19 T cell receptor beta chains below come from one sample, sequenced in a study of cytomegalovirus exposure and HLA in healthy donors. With 60 Vbeta and 13 Jbeta primers, the PCR was carried out. The method was immunoSEQ multiplex PCR; TCRdb's version includes in-frame clones alone and lacks a portion of them. The sample has about 120,000 clones; around three quarters are singletons. The sequenced sample was PBMCs. The origin of the receptors is a woman aged 25-40 years in good health and CMV-seropositive.

V usage is TRBV4-1 and J usage is TRBJ2-2; 7 bases are a match to TRBD1. The CDR3 is 14 amino acids. Germline loops: CDR1 MGHRA, CDR2 YSYEKL. V shed 8 bases and J 0 bases; nucleotides not matched to a gene: 3. The CDR3 sequence: CASEGAANTGELFF. The CDR3 nucleotides read TGCGCCAGCGAGGGGGCCGCGAACACCGGGGAGCTGTTTTTT.

The V gene is TRBV28, the J gene TRBJ1-1; TRBD1 aligns across 8 bases. Losses at the gene ends were 10 bases for V and 0 bases for J; bases not matched to a gene: 7. CDR3 length: 14 amino acids. From germline, CDR1 is MDHEN and CDR2 SYDVKM. The CDR3 DNA sequence: TGTGCCATCACCTCAGGGGGCATGAACACTGAAGCTTTCTTT. Translating gives CAITSGGMNTEAFF.

The rearrangement joins TRBV28 to TRBJ1-1; D gene uncertain. The germline CDR1 and CDR2 sequences are MDHEN and SYDVKM. The CDR3 has 16 residues. Trimming stripped 5 bases from V and 3 bases from J, with 19 bases between. The CDR3 loop is CASSPPLGGMDTEAFF. CDR3 in DNA: TGTGCCAGCAGTCCCCCCTTAGGAGGGATGGACACTGAAGCTTTCTTT. The complete variable domain, with remaining parts taken from reference TRBV28 and TRBJ1-1, reads DVKVTQSSRYLVKRTGEKVFLECVQDMDHENMFWYRQDPGLGLRLIYFSYDVKMKEKGDIPEGYSVSREKKERFSLILESASTNQTSMYLCASSPPLGGMDTEAFFGQGTRLTVV.

This chain joins TRBV4-2 and TRBJ2-1; tentative D call: TRBD2 (7 bases). Per germline, CDR1 LGHNA and CDR2 YNFKEQ. The V end was cut by 0 bases, the J end by 9 bases, with 9 bases between. The CDR3 consists of 13 residues. CDR3 DNA: TGTGCCAGCAGCCAAGAAGGGGGGGTTGAGCAGTTCTTC. It codes for CASSQEGGVEQFF.

The V call is TRBV5-5, the J call TRBJ1-5, with D uncertain. Germline loops: CDR1 SGHKS, CDR2 YYEKEE (reference sequence). Trimming cost V 0 bases and J 0 bases, with 10 bases left between them. The CDR3 loop spans 16 amino acids. The CDR3 DNA is TGTGCCAGCAGCTTGGTAGCGGACGGTAGCAATCAGCCCCAGCATTTT. Amino acid sequence: CASSLVADGSNQPQHF.

The chain links TRBV2 to TRBJ2-7, with D unclear. The CDR3 extends over 13 amino acids. Trimming took 3 bases from V and 4 from J, leaving 10 bases between them. Looked up from germline, CDR1 is SNHLY and CDR2 is FYNNEI. CDR3 nucleotide sequence: TGTGCCAGCAGTGAGTATCCCTATTACGAGCAGTACTTC. Translating gives CASSEYPYYEQYF.

The chain joins TRBV5-1 to TRBJ2-1; TRBD2 matches 12 bases. The CDR3 spans 15 residues. Germline V gene data show CDR1 as SGHRS and CDR2 as YFSETQ. V lost 4 bases and J lost 7; bases outside the gene matches: 6. The CDR3 reads CASSQTSGGVNEQFF. DNA of the CDR3: TGCGCCAGCAGCCAGACTAGCGGGGGAGTAAATGAGCAGTTCTTC.

This clone came up once. This chain uses TRBV4-1 with TRBJ1-4; D remains unclear. Germline loops: CDR1 MGHRA, CDR2 YSYEKL. This CDR3 contains 16 residues. V dropped 3 bases and J dropped 3 bases, with 14 bases sitting between them. The CDR3 protein is CASSHPAGRANEKLFF. The CDR3 nucleotides are TGCGCCAGCAGCCATCCCGCGGGGAGAGCTAATGAAAAACTGTTTTTT.

By share of the sample, this clone is medium-sized. This chain connects TRBV4-3 to TRBJ2-3; 7 nucleotides agree with TRBD1. CDR3 length equals 14 residues. With 4 bases clipped from V and 4 bases from J, the junction kept 5 bases outside the gene matches. The germline V gene has CDR1 LGHNA and CDR2 YSLEER. CDR3 in amino acids: CASSLTGYPDTQYF. Written as DNA, the CDR3 is TGCGCCAGCAGCCTGACAGGGTATCCAGATACGCAGTATTTT.

This chain joins TRBV7-6 and TRBJ2-3, with a possible D match to TRBD1 (6 bases). The CDR3 extends over 15 amino acids. Germline CDR1 is SGHVS and CDR2 is FNYEAQ. Trimming took off 2 bases at V and 1 base at J, with 10 bases between the two ends. In nucleotides, the CDR3 is TGTGCCAGCAGCTTAATCCCAGGGGGCACAGATACGCAGTATTTT. It yields the protein CASSLIPGGTDTQYF.

This clone was seen a handful of times. The chain is built from TRBV4-2 and TRBJ1-5, with no clear D. Germline V CDR1 and CDR2: LGHNA, YNFKEQ. The V end was cut by 0 bases, the J end by 2 bases, with 17 bases between. The CDR3 is 18 residues long. CDR3 region: CASSQEDIRYGGNQPQHF. Here the CDR3 DNA reads TGTGCCAGCAGCCAAGAAGACATACGGTATGGCGGCAATCAGCCCCAGCATTTT.

To note about this clone: One junction end disagrees with the germline gene, perhaps due to a read error. CDR3 DNA sequence: TGTGCCAGCAGCGTAGGCGGACAGTTGAACACTGGAGCTTTCTTT. This codes for CASSVGGQLNTGAFF. V gene TRBV9 combines with J gene TRBJ1-1, with D tentatively TRBD1 (6 bases). CDR3 length: 15 amino acids. Germline CDR1 SGDLS, CDR2 YYNGEE.

In this sample, this clone turned up a few times. V and J are TRBV9 and TRBJ2-3; TRBD1 aligns across 10 bases. The CDR3 totals 15 residues. CDR1 SGDLS and CDR2 YYNGEE come from the germline V gene. With 3 bases clipped from V and 5 bases from J, the junction kept 6 bases outside the gene matches. In DNA form, the CDR3 reads TGTGCCAGCAGCGGACAGGGGGCGCATCAAGATACGCAGTATTTT. Protein sequence: CASSGQGAHQDTQYF.

This rearrangement joins TRBV10-3 to TRBJ2-3, with D maybe TRBD2 (6 bases). Trimming pared 4 bases from V and 1 base from J, leaving 9 bases between. This CDR3 contains 14 residues. Germline loops: CDR1 ENHRY, CDR2 SYGVKD. CDR3 region: CAISVGGGTDTQYF. CDR3 sequence (DNA): TGTGCCATCAGTGTTGGCGGGGGCACAGATACGCAGTATTTT.

The chain has TRBV7-2 and TRBJ1-6; D is ambiguous. CDR1 SGHTA and CDR2 FQGNSA come from the germline V gene. The CDR3 is 15 residues long. V gave up 1 base and J gave up 0 bases, with 4 bases separating them. CDR3 bases: TGTGCCAGCAGCTTAGGGAGCTCCTATAATTCACCCCTCCACTTT. As protein: CASSLGSSYNSPLHF.

The chain combines TRBV14 with TRBJ1-4, with TRBD1 identical over 9 bases. CDR1 and CDR2 (germline): SGHDN, FVKESK. The CDR3 contains 15 residues. V lost 3 bases and J lost 7; bases outside the gene matches: 6. The CDR3 DNA is TGTGCCAGCAGCCAGTCACAGGGGGCAGGTGAAAAACTGTTTTTT. Encoded protein: CASSQSQGAGEKLFF.

The rearrangement joins TRBV27 to TRBJ2-5; TRBD2 matches 11 bases. Judging by the DNA end, TRBJ2-7 fits better; the J call may be wrong. The CDR3 is 15 residues long. The germline gives CDR1 MNHEY, CDR2 SMNVEV (reference sequence). The CDR3 sequence is CASSILAGGLREQYF. CDR3 nucleotides: TGTGCCAGCAGTATTTTAGCGGGGGGGCTTCGCGAGCAGTACTTC.

A few counts support this clone. V and J are TRBV6-1 and TRBJ2-7; D unresolved. Germline V gene data show CDR1 as MNHNS and CDR2 as SASEGT. This CDR3 has 11 amino acids. The germline V and J ends were trimmed by 8 bases and 4 bases, with 9 bases remaining between them. The CDR3 coding sequence is TGTGCCAGCGGTACTTTATACGAGCAGTACTTC. Translated: CASGTLYEQYF.

This clone was seen a single time. V and J are TRBV6-1 and TRBJ1-6, with D uncertain. Germline assignment: CDR1 MNHNS and CDR2 SASEGT. V lost 8 bases, J lost 13 bases, and 15 bases lay in between. The CDR3 contains 12 residues. CDR3 protein: CASSQSSAPLHF. CDR3 bases: TGTGCCAGCTCCCAGTCCTCTGCCCCCCTCCACTTT.